This TCR beta chain came from a study of blood T cell repertoires in COVID-19. Across the study: Both acute and convalescent COVID-19 samples were obtained from the United States, Italy and Spain. Sample material is recorded as cDNA or gDNA derived from T cells, B-cell-depleted T cells, or PBMCs.

In the study's own analysis: For nucleated cells, counts were estimated from reference gene primer amplification. TCRdb's table, derived via immunoSEQ multiplex PCR, lists solely in-frame clones and lacks some. From that table come the V and J calls and clone size; the DNA was used to work out D and trimming. Among tens of thousands of clones, around 81% were seen once, and the ten largest hold approximately 44%. CDR1 SGHRS and CDR2 YFSETQ come from the germline V gene. This CDR3 is 14 amino acids long. V lost 7 bases to trimming and J lost 3 bases, with 13 bases between them. Sequenced input: peripheral blood. The genes are TRBV5-1 and TRBJ2-2; maybe TRBD2 (5 bases). This clonotype was obtained from a man older than 75 with acute or convalescent COVID-19. The CDR3 bases are TGCGCCAGCCGAGGGATCCTCTACACCGGGGAGCTGTTTTTT. Translated, it gives CASRGILYTGELFF.